This T cell receptor (beta chain) comes out of a study of blood T cells in healthy people across ages. The study's findings and limits: Per million T cells, TCR beta diversity dropped roughly linearly as age increased. Long-lived donors carried more naive CD4+ cells and greater diversity than aged donors.

The germline V gene has CDR1 SQVTM and CDR2 ANQGSEA. CDR3 length: 12 residues. V dropped 1 base and J dropped 10 bases, with 13 bases sitting between them. A second PCR of 7 to 11 cycles used a sample-barcoded 5' primer and a J-beta primer mix. The study obtained at least 3 million CDR3-containing paired-end reads from every sample. TCRdb recomputed calls from the 5' RACE reads with MiXCR, one row per CDR3 protein. The data contain 800,000 to 1,000,000 distinct CDR3 sequences, under 50% of them singletons. In the case of this clonotype: Its antigen is undetermined.

The specimen was blood. The TCR sequence derives from a man aged 25-45 years in good health. This sequence joins TRBV29-1 and TRBJ1-1; no definite D call. CDR3 coding DNA: TGCAGCGTTGAAGCAGAGCTCCTCCGAGCTTTCTTT. Protein: CSVEAELLRAFF.